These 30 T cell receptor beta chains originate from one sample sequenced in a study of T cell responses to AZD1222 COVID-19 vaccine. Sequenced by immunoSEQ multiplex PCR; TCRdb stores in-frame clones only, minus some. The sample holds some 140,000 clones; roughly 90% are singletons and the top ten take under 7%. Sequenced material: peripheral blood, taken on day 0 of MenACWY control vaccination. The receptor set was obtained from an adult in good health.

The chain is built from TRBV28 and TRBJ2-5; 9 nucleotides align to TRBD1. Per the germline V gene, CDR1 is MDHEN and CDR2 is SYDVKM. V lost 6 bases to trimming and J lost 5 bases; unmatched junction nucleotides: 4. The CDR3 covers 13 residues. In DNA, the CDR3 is TGTGCCAGCAGCACAGGGGGCTTGGAGACCCAGTACTTC. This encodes CASSTGGLETQYF.

The CDR3 protein is CASSDRDTNTGELFF. Written as DNA, the CDR3 is TGTGCCAGCAGCGACCGGGACACGAACACCGGGGAGCTGTTTTTT. The chain uses TRBV3-1 (or the pseudogene TRBV3-2) and TRBJ2-2, with D tentatively TRBD1 (6 bases). CDR3 size: 15 residues. Germline V gene sequence: CDR1 LGHDT, CDR2 YNNKEL (reference sequence). Deletions cut 5 bases from V and 0 bases from J, with 10 bases between.

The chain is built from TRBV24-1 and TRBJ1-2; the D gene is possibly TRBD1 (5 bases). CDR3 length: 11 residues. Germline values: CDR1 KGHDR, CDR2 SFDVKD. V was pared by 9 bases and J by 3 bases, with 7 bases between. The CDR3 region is CATQGYYGYTF. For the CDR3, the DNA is TGTGCCACCCAGGGATACTATGGCTACACCTTC.

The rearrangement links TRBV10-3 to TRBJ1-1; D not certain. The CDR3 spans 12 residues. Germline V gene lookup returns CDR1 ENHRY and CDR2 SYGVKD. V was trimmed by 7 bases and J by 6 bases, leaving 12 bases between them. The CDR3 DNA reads TGTGCCATCATGAGAACGAGCGCTGAAGCTTTCTTT. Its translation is CAIMRTSAEAFF.

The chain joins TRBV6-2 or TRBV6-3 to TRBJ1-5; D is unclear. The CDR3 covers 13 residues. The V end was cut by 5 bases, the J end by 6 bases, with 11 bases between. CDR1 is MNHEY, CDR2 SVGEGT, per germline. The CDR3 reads CASSASSGQPQHF. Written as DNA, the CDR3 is TGTGCCAGCAGTGCCTCGTCGGGTCAGCCCCAGCATTTT.

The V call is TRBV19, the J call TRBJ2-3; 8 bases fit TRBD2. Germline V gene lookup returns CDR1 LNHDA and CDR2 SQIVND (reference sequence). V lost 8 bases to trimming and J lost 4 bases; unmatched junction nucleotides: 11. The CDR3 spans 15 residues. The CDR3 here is CASARGGAGPDTQYF. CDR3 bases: TGTGCCAGTGCTCGGGGGGGAGCGGGCCCAGATACGCAGTATTTT.

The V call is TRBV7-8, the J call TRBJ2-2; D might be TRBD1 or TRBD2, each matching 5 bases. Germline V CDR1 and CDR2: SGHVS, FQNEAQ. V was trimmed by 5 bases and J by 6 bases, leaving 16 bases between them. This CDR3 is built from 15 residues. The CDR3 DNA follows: TGTGCCAGCAGCCCACCTTCGGGGCACGCCGGGGAGCTGTTTTTT. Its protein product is CASSPPSGHAGELFF.

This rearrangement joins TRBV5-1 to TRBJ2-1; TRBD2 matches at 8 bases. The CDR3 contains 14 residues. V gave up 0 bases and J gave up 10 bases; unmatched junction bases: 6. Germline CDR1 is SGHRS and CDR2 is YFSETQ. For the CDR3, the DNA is TGCGCCAGCAGCTTGGGGTTAATAGCGGGAGAGCAGTTCTTC. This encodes CASSLGLIAGEQFF.

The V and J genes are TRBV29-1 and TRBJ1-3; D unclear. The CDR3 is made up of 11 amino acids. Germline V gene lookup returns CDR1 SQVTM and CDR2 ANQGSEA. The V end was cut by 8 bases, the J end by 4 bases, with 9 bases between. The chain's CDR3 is CSFHLGNTIYF. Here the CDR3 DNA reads TGCAGCTTCCATCTGGGAAACACCATATATTTT. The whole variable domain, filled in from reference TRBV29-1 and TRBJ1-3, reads SAVISQKPSRDICQRGTSLTIQCQVDSQVTMMFWYRQQPGQSLTLIATANQGSEATYESGFVIDKFPISRPNLTFSTLTVSNMSPEDSSIYLCSFHLGNTIYFGEGSWLTVV.

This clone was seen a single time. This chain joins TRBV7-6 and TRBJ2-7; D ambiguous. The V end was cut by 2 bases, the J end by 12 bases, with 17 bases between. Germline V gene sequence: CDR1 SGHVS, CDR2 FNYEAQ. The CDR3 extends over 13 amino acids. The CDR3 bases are TGTGCCAGCAGCTTAAGTCGCAGCTCACCGCCGTACGTC. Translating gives CASSLSRSSPPYV.

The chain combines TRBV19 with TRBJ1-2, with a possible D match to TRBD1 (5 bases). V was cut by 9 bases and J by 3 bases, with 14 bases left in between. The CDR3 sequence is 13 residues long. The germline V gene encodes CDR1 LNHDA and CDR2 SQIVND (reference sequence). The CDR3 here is CASRRETYYGYTF. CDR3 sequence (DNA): TGTGCCAGCCGCAGGGAAACGTACTATGGCTACACCTTC.

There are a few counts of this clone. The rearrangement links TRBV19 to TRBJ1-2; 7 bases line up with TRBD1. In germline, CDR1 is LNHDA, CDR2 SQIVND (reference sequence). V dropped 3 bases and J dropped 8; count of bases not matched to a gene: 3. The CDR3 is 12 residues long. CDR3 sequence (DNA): TGTGCCAGTAGTATTAAGGGGGCGGGCTACACCTTC. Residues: CASSIKGAGYTF.

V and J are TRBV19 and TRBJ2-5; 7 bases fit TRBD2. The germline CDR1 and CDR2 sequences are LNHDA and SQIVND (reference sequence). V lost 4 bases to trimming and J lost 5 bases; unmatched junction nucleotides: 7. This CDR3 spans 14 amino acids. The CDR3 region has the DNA TGTGCCAGTAGTAACGGGGGGACCGGGGAGACCCAGTACTTC. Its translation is CASSNGGTGETQYF.

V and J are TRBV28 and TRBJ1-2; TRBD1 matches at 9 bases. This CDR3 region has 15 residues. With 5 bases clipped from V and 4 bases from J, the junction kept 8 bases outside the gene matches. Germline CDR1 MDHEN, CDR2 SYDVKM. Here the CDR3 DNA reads TGTGCCAGCAGTGGGGGGGGACAGGGTGGCTATGGCTACACCTTC. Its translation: CASSGGGQGGYGYTF.

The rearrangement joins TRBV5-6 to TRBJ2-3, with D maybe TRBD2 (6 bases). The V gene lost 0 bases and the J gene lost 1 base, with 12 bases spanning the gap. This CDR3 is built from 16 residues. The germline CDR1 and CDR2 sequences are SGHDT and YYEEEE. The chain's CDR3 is CASSLGGDAGTDTQYF. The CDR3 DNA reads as TGTGCCAGCAGCTTGGGGGGGGACGCTGGCACAGATACGCAGTATTTT.

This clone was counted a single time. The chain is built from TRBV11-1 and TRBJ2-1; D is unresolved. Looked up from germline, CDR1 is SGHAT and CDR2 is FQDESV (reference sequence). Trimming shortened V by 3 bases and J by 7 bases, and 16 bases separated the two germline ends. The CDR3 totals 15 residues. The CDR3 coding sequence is TGTGCCAGCAGCTTTGGTGGTTTGATCATGAATGAGCAGTTCTTC. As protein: CASSFGGLIMNEQFF.

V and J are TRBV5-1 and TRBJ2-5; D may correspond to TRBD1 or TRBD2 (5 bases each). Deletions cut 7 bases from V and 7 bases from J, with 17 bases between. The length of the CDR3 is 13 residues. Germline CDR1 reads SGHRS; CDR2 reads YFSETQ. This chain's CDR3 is CASGGEDRATQYF. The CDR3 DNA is TGCGCCAGCGGGGGAGAGGACCGGGCGACCCAGTACTTC.

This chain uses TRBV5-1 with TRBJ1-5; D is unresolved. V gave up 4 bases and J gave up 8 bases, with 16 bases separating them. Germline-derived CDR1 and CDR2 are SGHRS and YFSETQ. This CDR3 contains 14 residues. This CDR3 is CASSVDGPQEPQHF. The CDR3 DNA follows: TGCGCCAGCAGCGTGGACGGCCCCCAGGAGCCCCAGCATTTT.

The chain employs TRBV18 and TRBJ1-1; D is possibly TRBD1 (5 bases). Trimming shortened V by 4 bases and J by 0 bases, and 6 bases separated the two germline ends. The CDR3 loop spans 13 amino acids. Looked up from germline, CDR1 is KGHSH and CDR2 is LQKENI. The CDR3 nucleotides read TGTGCCAGCTCACGACAGTTGAACACTGAAGCTTTCTTT. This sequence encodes CASSRQLNTEAFF. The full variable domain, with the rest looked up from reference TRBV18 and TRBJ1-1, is NAGVMQNPRHLVRRRGQEARLRCSPMKGHSHVYWYRQLPEEGLKFMVYLQKENIIDESGMPKERFSAEFPKEGPSILRIQQVVRGDSAAYFCASSRQLNTEAFFGQGTRLTVV.

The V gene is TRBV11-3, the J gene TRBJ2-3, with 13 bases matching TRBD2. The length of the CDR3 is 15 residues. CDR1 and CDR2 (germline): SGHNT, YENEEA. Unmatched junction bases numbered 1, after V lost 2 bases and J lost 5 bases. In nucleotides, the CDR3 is TGTGCCAGCAGCTTAAGACTAGCGGGAGGAGATACGCAGTATTTT. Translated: CASSLRLAGGDTQYF.

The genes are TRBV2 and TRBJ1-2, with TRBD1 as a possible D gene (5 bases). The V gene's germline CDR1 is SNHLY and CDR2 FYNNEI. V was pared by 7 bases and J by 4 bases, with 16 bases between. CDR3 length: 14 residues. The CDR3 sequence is CASTTFGGGYGYTF. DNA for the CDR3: TGTGCCAGCACGACCTTTGGGGGTGGCTATGGCTACACCTTC. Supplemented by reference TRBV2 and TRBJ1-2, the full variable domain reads EPEVTQTPSHQVTQMGQEVILRCVPISNHLYFYWYRQILGQKVEFLVSFYNNEISEKSEIFDDQFSVERPDGSNFTLKIRSTKLEDSAMYFCASTTFGGGYGYTFGSGTRLTVV.

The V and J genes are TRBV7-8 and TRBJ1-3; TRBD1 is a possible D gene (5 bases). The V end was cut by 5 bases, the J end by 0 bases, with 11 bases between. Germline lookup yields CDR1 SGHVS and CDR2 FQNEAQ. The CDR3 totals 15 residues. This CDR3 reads CASSLYGTSGNTIYF. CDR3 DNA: TGTGCCAGCAGCCTTTACGGGACCTCTGGAAACACCATATATTTT.

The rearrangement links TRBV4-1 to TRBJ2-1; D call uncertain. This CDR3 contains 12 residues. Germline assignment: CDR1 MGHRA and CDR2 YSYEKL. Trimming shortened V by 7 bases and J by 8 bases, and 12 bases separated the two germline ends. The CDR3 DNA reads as TGCGCCAGCAAAGGGCTACTTGATGAGCAGTTCTTC. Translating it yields CASKGLLDEQFF.

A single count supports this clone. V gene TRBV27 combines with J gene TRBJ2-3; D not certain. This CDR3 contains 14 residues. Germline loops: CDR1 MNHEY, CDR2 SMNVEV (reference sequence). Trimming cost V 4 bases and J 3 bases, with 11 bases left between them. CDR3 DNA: TGTGCCAGCAGTTCCCACCGACCTACAGATACGCAGTATTTT. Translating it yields CASSSHRPTDTQYF.

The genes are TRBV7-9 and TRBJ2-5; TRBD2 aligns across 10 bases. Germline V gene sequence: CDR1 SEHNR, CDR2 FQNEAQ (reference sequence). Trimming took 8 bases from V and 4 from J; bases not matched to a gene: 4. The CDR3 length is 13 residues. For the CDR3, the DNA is TGTGCCAGCGGGGGACTAGCGTTAGAGACCCAGTACTTC. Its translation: CASGGLALETQYF. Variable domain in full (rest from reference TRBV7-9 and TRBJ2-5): DTGVSQNPRHKITKRGQNVTFRCDPISEHNRLYWYRQTLGQGPEFLTYFQNEAQLEKSRLLSDRFSAERPKGSFSTLEIQRTEQGDSAMYLCASGGLALETQYFGPGTRLLVL.

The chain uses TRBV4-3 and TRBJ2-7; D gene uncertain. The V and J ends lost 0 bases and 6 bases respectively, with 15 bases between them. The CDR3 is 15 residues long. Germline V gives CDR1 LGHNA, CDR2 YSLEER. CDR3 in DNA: TGCGCCAGCAGCCAAGACTTCGGTGGGGTTGCCGAGCAGTACTTC. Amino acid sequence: CASSQDFGGVAEQYF.

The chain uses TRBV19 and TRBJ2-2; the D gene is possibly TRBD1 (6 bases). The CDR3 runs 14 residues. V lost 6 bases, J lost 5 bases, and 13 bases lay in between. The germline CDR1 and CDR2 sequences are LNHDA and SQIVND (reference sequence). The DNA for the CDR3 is TGTGCCAGTAGCAGGGGTGGTGGGACCGGGGAGCTGTTTTTT. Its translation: CASSRGGGTGELFF.

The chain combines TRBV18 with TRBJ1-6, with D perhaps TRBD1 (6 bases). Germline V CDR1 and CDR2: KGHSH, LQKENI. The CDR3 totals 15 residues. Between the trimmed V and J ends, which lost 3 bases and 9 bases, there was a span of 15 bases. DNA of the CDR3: TGTGCCAGCTCACCTACACAGGGTCTGGGTTCACCCCTCCACTTT. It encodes CASSPTQGLGSPLHF.

CDR3 loop: CASSSPVGGTTDTQYF. The DNA of the CDR3 is TGCGCCAGCAGCTCCCCGGTTGGGGGGACGACAGATACGCAGTATTTT. The rearrangement uses TRBV5-1 and TRBJ2-3; D is perhaps TRBD2 (6 bases). CDR1 SGHRS and CDR2 YFSETQ come from the germline V gene. The ends were cut back, 3 bases at V and 3 bases at J, with 17 bases in the middle. This CDR3 is built from 16 residues.

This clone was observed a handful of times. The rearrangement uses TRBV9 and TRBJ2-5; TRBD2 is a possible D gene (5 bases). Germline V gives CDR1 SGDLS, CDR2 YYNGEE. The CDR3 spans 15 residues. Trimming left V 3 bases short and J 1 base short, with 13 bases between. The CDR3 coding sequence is TGTGCCAGCAGCGAGAGATCGAGCGGCCAAGAGACCCAGTACTTC. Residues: CASSERSSGQETQYF.